The sequence of this TCR beta chain was determined in a study of blood T cell repertoires in COVID-19. Study-wide context: Samples taken during acute and convalescent COVID-19 were collected in the United States, Italy and Spain. T cells, B-cell-depleted T cells, or PBMCs provided the cDNA or gDNA that served as material.

Germline CDR1 and CDR2: SGDLS and YYNGEE. The CDR3 has 16 amino acids. Germline trimming cut 4 bases from V and 2 bases from J; bases unmatched to any gene: 2. A Seattle source enrolled patients during active infection and followed them longitudinally. Only in-frame clones appear in the TCRdb table, and some are missing; sequencing was by immunoSEQ multiplex PCR. This table has a few hundred thousand clones, around nine tenths appearing once. The V call is TRBV9, the J call TRBJ2-2, with 13 bases matching TRBD2. The TCR sequence derives from a woman in her sixties or seventies with COVID-19, enrolled during active disease. The sequenced sample was peripheral blood. The CDR3 region has the DNA TGTGCCAGCAGCAGACTAGCGGGAGGAAACACCGGGGAGCTGTTTTTT. Amino acids: CASSRLAGGNTGELFF.